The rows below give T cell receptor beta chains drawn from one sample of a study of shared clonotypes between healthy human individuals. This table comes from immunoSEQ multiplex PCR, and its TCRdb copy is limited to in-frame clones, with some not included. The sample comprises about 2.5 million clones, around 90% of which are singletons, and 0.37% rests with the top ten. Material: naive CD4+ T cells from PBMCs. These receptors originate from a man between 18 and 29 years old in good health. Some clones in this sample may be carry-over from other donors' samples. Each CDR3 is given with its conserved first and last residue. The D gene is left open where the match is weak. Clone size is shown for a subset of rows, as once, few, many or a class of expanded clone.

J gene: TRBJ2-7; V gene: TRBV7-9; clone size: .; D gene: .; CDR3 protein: CASSSQGRRPDEQYF; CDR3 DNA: TGTGCCAGCAGCTCCCAAGGGCGTCGGCCCGACGAGCAGTACTTC
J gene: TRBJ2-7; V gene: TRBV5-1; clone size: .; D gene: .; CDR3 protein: CASSWDTSSSYEQYF; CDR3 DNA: TGCGCCAGCAGCTGGGACACCTCTAGCTCCTACGAGCAGTACTTC
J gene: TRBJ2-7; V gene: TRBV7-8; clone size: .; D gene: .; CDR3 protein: CASSLVGHFYEQYF; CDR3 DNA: TGTGCCAGCAGCTTAGTTGGGCACTTCTACGAGCAGTACTTC
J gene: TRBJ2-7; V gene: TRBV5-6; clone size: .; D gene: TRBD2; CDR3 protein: CASSLIAGASRGYEEQYF; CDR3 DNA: TGTGCCAGCAGCTTAATAGCGGGAGCTTCCAGGGGGTATGAAGAGCAGTACTTC
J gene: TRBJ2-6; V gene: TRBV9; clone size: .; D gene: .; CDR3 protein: CASGPSSGANVLTF; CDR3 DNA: TGTGCCAGCGGCCCCAGCTCTGGGGCCAACGTCCTGACTTTC
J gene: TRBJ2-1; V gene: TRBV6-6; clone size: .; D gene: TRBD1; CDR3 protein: CASIRREQGFNEQFF; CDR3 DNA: TGTGCCAGCATCCGTAGAGAACAGGGGTTCAATGAGCAGTTCTTC
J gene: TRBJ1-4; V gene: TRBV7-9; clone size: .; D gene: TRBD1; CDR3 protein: CASSPGPGQANEKLFF; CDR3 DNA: TGTGCCAGCAGCCCCGGCCCGGGACAGGCTAATGAAAAACTGTTTTTT
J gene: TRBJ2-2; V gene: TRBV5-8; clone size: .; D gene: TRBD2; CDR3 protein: CASSLSSTSGSRNTGELFF; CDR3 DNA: TGTGCCAGCAGCTTGTCTTCGACTAGCGGGAGCCGGAACACCGGGGAGCTGTTTTTT
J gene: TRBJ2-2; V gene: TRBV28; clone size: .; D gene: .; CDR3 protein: CATRRIWTGELFF; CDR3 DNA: TGTGCCACTCGTAGAATCTGGACCGGGGAGCTGTTTTTT
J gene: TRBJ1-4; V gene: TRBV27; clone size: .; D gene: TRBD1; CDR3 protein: CASSLSHRGRFEEKLFF; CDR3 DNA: TGTGCCAGCAGTTTATCGCACAGGGGGCGTTTTGAGGAAAAACTGTTTTTT
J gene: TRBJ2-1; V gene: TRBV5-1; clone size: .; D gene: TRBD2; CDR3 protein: CASSLEASGSWQFF; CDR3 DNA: TGCGCCAGCAGCTTGGAGGCTAGCGGGAGCTGGCAGTTCTTC
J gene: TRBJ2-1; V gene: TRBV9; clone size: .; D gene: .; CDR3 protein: CASSTPHPYNEQFF; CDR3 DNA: TGTGCCAGCAGCACCCCTCACCCCTACAATGAGCAGTTCTTC
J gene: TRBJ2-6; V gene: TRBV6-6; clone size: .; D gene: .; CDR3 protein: CASSRSSGANVLTF; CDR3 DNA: TGTGCCAGCAGTCGAAGCTCTGGGGCCAACGTCCTGACTTTC
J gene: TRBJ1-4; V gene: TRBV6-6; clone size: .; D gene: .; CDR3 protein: CASRPTVLSEKLFF; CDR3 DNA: TGTGCCAGCAGACCGACAGTTTTGAGTGAAAAACTGTTTTTT
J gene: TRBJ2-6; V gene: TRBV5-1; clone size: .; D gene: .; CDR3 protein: CASSLSGSSGANVLTF; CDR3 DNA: TGCGCCAGCAGCTTGAGTGGCAGCTCTGGGGCCAACGTCCTGACTTTC
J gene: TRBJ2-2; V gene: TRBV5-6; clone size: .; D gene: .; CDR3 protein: CASSLDRSGEDGELFF; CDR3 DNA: TGTGCCAGCAGCTTGGATCGTTCGGGGGAGGACGGGGAGCTGTTTTTT
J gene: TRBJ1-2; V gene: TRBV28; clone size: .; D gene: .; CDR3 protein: CASKGGGNPGSGYTF; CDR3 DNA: TGTGCCAGCAAAGGGGGAGGCAACCCGGGCTCTGGCTACACCTTC
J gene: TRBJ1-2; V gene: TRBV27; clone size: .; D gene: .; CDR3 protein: CASSLRLGFGYTF; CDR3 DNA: TGTGCCAGCAGTTTACGTTTGGGGTTCGGCTACACCTTC
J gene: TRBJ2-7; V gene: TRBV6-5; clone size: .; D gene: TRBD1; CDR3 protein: CASSYRDRSSYEQYF; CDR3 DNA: TGTGCCAGCAGTTACCGGGACAGGAGCTCCTACGAGCAGTACTTC
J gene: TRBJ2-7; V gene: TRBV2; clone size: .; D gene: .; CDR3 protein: CASLRDLVYEQYF; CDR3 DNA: TGTGCCAGCCTTAGGGACTTGGTCTACGAGCAGTACTTC
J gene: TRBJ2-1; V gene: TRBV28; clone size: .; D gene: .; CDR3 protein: CASSPGLPRGDEQFF; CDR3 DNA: TGTGCCAGCAGTCCCGGACTCCCTAGGGGCGATGAGCAGTTCTTC
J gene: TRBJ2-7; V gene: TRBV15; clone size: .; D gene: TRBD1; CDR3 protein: CATSRDRTGQVEYF; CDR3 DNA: TGTGCCACCAGCAGAGATCGGACAGGACAGGTGGAGTACTTC
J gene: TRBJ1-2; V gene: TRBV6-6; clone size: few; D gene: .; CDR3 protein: CASSSMLNYGYTF; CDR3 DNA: TGTGCCAGCAGCTCCATGCTTAACTATGGCTACACCTTC